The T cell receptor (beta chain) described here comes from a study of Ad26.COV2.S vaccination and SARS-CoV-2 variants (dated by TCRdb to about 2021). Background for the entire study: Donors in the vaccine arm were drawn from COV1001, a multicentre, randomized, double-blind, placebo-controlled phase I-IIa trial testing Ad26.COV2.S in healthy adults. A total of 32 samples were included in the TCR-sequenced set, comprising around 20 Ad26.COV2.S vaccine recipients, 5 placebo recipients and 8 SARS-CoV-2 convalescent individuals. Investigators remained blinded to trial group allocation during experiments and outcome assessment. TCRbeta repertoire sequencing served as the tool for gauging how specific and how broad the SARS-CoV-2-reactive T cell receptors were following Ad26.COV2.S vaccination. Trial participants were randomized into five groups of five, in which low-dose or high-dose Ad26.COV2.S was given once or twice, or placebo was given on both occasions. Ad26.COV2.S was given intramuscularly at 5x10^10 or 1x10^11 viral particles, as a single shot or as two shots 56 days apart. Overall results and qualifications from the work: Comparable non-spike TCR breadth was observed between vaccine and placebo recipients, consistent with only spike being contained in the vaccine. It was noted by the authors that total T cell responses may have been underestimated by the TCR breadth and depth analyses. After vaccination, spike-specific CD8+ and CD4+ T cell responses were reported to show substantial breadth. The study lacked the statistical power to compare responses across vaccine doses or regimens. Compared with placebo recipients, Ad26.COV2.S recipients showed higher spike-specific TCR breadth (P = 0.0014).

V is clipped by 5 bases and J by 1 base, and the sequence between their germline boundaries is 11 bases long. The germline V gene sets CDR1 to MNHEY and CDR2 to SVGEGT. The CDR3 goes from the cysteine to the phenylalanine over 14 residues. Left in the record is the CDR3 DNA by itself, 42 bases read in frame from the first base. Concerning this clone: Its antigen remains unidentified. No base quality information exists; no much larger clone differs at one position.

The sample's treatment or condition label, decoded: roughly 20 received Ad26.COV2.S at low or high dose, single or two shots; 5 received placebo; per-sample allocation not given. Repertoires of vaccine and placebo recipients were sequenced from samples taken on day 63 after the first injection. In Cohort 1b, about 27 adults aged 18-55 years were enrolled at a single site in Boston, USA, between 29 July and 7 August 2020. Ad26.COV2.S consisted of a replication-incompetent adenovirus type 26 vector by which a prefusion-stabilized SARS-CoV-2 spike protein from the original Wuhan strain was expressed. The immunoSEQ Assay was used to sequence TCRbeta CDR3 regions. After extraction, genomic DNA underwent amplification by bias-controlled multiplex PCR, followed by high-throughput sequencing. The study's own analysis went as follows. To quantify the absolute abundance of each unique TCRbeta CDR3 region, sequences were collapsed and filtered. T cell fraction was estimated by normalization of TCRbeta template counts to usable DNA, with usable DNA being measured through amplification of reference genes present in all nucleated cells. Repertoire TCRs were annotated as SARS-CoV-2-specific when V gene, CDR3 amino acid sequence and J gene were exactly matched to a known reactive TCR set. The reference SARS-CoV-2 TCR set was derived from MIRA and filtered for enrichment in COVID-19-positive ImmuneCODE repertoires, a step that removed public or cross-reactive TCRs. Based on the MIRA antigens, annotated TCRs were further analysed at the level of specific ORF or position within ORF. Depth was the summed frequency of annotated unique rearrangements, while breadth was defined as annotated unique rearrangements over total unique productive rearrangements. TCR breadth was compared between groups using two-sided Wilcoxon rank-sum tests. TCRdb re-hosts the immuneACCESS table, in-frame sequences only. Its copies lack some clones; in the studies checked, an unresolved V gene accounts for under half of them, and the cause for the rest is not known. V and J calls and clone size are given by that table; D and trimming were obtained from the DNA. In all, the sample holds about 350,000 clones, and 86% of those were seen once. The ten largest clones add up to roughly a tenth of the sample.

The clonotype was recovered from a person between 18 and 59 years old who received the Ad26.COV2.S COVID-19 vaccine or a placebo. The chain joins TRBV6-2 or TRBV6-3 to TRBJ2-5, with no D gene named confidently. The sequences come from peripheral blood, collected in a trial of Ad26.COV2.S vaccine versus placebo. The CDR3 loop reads CASSAATPQETQYF. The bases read TGTGCCAGCAGTGCGGCTACCCCCCAAGAGACCCAGTACTTC.